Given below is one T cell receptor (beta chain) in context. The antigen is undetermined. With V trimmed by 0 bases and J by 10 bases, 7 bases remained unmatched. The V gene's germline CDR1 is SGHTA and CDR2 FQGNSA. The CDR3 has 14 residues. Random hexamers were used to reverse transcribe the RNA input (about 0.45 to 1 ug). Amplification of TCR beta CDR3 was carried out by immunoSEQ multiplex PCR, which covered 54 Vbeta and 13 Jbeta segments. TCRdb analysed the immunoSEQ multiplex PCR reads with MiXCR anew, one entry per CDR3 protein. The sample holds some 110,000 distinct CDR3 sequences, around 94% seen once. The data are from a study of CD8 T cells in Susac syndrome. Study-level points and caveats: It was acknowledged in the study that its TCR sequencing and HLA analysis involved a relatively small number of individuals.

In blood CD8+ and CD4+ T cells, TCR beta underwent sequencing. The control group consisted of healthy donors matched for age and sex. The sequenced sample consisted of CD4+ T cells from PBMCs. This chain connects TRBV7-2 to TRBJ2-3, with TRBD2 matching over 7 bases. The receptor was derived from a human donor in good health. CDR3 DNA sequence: TGTGCCAGCAGCTTAGCGCTGGGACTAATGCCGCAGTATTTT. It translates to CASSLALGLMPQYF.